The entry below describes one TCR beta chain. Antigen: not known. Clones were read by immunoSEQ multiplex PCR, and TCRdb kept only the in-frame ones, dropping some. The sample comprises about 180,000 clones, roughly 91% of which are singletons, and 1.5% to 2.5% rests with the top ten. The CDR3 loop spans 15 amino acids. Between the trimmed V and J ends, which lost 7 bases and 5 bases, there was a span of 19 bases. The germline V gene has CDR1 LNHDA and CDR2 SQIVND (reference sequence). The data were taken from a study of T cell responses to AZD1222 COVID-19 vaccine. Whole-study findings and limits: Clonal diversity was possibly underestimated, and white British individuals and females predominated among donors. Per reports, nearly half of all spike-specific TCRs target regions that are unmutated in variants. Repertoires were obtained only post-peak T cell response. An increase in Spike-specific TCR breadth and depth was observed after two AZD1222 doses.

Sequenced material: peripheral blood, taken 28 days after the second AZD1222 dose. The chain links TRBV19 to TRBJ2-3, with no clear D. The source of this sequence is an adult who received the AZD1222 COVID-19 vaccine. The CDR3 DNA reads TGTGCCAGTACCCCCTCTTTGGAGCTCGGAGATACGCAGTATTTT. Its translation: CASTPSLELGDTQYF. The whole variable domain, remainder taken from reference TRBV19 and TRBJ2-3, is DGGITQSPKYLFRKEGQNVTLSCEQNLNHDAMYWYRQDPGQGLRLIYYSQIVNDFQKGDIAEGYSVSREKKESFPLTVTSAQKNPTAFYLCASTPSLELGDTQYFGPGTRLTVL.